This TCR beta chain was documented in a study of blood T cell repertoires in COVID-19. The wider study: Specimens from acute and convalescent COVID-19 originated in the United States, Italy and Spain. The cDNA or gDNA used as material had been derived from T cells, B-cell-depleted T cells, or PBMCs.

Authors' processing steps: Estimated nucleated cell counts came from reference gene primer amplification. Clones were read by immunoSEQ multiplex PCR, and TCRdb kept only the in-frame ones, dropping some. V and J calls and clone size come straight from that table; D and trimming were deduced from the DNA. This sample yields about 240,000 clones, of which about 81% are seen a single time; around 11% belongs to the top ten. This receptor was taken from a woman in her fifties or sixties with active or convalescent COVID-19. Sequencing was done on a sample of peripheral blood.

CDR3 in DNA: TGTGCCAGCACCGCGGGGAATGAGCAGTTCTTC. This gives the protein CASTAGNEQFF. This sequence joins TRBV6-5 and TRBJ2-1, with D perhaps TRBD2 (6 bases). The CDR3 is 11 amino acids. The germline gives CDR1 MNHEY, CDR2 SVGAGI. Between the trimmed V and J ends, which lost 7 bases and 7 bases, there was a span of 8 bases.